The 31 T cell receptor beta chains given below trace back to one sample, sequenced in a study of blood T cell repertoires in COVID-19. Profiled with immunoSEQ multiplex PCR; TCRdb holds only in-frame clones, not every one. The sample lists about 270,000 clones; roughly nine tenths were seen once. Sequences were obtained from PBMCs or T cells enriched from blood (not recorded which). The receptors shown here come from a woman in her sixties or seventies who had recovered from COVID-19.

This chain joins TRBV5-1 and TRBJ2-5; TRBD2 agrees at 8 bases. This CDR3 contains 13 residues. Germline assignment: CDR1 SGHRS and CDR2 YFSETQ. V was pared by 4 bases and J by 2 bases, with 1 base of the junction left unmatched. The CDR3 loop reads CASSPGGQETQYF. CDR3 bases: TGCGCCAGCAGCCCGGGGGGGCAAGAGACCCAGTACTTC.

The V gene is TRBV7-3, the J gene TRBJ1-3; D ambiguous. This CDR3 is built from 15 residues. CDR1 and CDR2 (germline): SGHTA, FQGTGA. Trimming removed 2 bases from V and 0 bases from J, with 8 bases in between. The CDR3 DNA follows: TGTGCCAGCAGCTTAGACGGGAGCTCTGGAAACACCATATATTTT. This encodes CASSLDGSSGNTIYF.

The CDR3 reads CASSHNRGRLGSGPLWPINEKLFF. The CDR3, as DNA: TGTGCCAGCAGCCATAACAGGGGGCGCTTGGGATCAGGCCCGCTATGGCCGATTAATGAAAAACTGTTTTTT. The chain couples TRBV4-2 to TRBJ1-4, with 9 bases aligning to TRBD1. This CDR3 has 24 amino acids. V was pared by 3 bases and J by 4 bases, with 30 bases of the junction left unmatched. CDR1 and CDR2 from the germline V gene are LGHNA and YNFKEQ.

CDR3 DNA sequence: TGTGCCAGTAGTACGACAGGGGATAGCAATCAGCCCCAGCATTTT. Its protein product is CASSTTGDSNQPQHF. The chain combines TRBV19 with TRBJ1-5; TRBD1 matches at 8 bases. The J segment lost 0 bases and the V segment lost 4 bases, leaving 2 bases of the junction unmatched. CDR3 length: 15 residues. Germline V gene lookup returns CDR1 LNHDA and CDR2 SQIVND (reference sequence).

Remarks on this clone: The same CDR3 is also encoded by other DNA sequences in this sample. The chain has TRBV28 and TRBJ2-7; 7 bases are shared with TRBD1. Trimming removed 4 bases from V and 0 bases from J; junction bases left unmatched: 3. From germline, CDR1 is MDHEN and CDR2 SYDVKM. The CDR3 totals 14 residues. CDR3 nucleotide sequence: TGTGCCAGCAGTTCCTACAGGGGCTCCTACGAGCAGTACTTC. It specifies CASSSYRGSYEQYF.

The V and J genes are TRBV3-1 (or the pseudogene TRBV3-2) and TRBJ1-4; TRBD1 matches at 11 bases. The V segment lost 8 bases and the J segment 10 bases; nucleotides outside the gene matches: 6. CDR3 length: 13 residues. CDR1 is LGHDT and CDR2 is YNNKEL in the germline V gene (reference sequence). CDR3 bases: TGTGCCAGCCGGACAGGGGGCGAAGGAAAACTGTTTTTT. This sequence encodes CASRTGGEGKLFF.

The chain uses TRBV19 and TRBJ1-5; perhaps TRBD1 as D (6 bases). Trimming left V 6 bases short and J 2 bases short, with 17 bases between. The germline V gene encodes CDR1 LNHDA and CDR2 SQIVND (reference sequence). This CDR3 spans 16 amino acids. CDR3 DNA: TGTGCCAGTAGAGAACAGGGCCATAAAGGCAATCAGCCCCAGCATTTT. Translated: CASREQGHKGNQPQHF.

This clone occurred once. The DNA of the CDR3 is TGTGCCAGCAGTCCCAGGACAGGGGGCGCAGCTAACTATGGCTACACCTTC. Encoded protein: CASSPRTGGAANYGYTF. V and J are TRBV28 and TRBJ1-2; 11 nucleotides line up with TRBD1. Looked up from germline, CDR1 is MDHEN and CDR2 is SYDVKM. This CDR3 has 17 residues. V dropped 5 bases and J dropped 0; count of bases not matched to a gene: 8.

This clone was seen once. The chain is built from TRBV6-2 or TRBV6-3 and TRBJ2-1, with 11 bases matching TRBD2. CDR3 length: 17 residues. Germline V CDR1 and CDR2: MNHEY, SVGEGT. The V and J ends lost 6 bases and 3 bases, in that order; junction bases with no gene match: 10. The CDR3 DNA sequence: TGTGCCAGCAGCCCTATAGCGGGAGGGCCCGGCTACAATGAGCAGTTCTTC. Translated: CASSPIAGGPGYNEQFF.

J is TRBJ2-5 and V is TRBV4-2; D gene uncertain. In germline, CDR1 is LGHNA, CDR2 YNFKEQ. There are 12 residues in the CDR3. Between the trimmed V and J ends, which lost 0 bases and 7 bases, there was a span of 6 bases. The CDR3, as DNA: TGTGCCAGCAGCCAAGAAGCAGGGACCCAGTACTTC. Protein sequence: CASSQEAGTQYF.

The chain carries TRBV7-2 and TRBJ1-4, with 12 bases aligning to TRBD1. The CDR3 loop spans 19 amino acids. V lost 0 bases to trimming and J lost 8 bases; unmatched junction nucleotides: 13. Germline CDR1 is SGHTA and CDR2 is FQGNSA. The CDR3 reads CASSLALVYGTGGDEKLFF. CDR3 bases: TGTGCCAGCAGCTTAGCGCTGGTCTATGGGACAGGGGGCGACGAAAAACTGTTTTTT.

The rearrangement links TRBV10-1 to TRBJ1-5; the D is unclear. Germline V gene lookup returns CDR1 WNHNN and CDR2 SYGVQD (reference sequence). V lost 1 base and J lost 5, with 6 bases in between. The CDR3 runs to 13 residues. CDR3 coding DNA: TGCGCCAGCAGTGAGTTTATCGATCAGCCCCAGCATTTT. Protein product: CASSEFIDQPQHF.

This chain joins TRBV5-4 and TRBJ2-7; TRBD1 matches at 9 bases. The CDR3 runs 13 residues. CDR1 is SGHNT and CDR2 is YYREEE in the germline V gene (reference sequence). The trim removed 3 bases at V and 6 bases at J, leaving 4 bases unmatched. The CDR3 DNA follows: TGTGCCAGCAGCTGGGGACAGGGAGGCGAGCAGTACTTC. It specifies CASSWGQGGEQYF.

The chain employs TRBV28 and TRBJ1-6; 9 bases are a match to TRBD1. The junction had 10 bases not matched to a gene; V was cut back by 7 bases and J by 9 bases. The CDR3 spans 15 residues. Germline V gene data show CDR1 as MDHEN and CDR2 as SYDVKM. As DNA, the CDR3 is TGTGCCAGCACCCTGGGACAGGGTTTTCGTTCACCCCTCCACTTT. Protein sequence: CASTLGQGFRSPLHF.

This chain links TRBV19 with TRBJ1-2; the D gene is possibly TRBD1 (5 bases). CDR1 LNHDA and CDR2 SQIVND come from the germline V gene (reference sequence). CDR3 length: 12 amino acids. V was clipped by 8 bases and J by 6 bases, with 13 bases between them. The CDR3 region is CASFSAGNGYTF. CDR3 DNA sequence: TGTGCCAGTTTTTCTGCAGGGAATGGCTACACCTTC.

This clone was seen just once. The CDR3 sequence: CASSEGASGSVGETQYF. Written as DNA, the CDR3 is TGTGCCAGCAGCGAGGGGGCTAGCGGGAGTGTCGGAGAGACCCAGTACTTC. The rearrangement joins TRBV9 to TRBJ2-5; 10 nucleotides align to TRBD2. Germline-derived CDR1 and CDR2 are SGDLS and YYNGEE. This CDR3 spans 17 amino acids. V lost 3 bases and J lost 4; bases outside the gene matches: 12.

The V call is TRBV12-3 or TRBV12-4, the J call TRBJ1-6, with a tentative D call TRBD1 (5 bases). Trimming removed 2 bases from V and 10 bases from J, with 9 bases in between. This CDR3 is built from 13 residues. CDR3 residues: CASSLTGLSPLHF. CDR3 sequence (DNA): TGTGCCAGCAGTTTAACAGGCCTATCACCCCTCCACTTT.

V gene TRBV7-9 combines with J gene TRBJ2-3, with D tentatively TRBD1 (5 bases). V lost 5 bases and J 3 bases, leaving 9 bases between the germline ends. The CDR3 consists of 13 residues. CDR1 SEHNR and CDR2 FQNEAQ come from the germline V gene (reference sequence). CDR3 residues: CASSQAGTDTQYF. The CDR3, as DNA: TGTGCCAGCAGCCAGGCAGGGACAGATACGCAGTATTTT.

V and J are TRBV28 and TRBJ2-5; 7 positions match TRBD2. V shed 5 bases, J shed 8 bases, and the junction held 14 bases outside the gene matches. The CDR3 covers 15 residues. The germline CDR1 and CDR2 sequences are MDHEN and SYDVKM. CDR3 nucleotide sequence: TGTGCCAGCAGTCCTCCGACTAGCCCATTTCAAACCCAGTACTTC. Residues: CASSPPTSPFQTQYF.

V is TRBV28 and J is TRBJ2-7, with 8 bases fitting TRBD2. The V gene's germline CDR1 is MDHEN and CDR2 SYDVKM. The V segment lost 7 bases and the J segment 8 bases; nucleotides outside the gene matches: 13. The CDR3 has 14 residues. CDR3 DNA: TGTGCCAGCAACATAGCGGGAACCGCCCGGCAGCAGTACTTC. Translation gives CASNIAGTARQQYF.

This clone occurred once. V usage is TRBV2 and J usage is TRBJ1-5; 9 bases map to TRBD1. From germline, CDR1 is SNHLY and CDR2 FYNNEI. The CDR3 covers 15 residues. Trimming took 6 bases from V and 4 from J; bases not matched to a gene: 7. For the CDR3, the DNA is TGTGCCAGCAGCATATGGACAGGGGATAATCAGCCCCAGCATTTT. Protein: CASSIWTGDNQPQHF.

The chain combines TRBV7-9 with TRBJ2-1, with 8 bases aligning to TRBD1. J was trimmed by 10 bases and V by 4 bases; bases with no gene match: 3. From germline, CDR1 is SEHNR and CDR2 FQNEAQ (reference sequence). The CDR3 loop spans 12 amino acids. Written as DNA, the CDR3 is TGTGCCAGCAGCTCGGACAGGGTAGAGCAGTTCTTC. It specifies CASSSDRVEQFF.

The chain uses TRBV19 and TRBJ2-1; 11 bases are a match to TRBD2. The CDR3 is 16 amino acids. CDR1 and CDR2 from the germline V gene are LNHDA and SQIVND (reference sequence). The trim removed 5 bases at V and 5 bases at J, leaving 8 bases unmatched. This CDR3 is CASSQAGTSGNNEQFF. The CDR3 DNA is TGTGCCAGTAGTCAAGCCGGGACTAGCGGTAACAATGAGCAGTTCTTC.

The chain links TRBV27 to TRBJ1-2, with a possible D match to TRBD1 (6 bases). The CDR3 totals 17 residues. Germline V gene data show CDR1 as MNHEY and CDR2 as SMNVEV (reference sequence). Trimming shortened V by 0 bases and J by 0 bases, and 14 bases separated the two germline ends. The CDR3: CASSLSGRGLPNYGYTF. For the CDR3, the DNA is TGTGCCAGCAGTTTATCTGGCAGGGGCCTACCTAACTATGGCTACACCTTC.

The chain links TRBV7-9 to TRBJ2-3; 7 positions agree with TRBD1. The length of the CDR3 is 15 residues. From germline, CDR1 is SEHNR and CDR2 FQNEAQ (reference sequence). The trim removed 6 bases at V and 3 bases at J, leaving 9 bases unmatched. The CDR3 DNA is TGTGCCAGCAGTTTGGGGACAGCCATGACAGATACGCAGTATTTT. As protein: CASSLGTAMTDTQYF.

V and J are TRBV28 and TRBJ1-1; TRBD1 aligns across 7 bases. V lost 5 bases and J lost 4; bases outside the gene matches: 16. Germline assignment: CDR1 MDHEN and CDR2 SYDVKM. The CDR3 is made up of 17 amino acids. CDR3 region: CASSLSGQPYGFTEAFF. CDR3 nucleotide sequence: TGTGCCAGCAGTCTCTCGGGACAGCCCTATGGGTTCACTGAAGCTTTCTTT.

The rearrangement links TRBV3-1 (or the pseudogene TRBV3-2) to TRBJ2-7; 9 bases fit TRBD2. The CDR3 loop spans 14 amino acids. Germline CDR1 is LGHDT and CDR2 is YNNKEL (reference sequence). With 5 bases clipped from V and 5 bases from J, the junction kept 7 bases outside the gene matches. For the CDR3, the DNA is TGTGCCAGCAGCACCGGGACTAGCCTCGACGAGCAGTACTTC. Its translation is CASSTGTSLDEQYF.

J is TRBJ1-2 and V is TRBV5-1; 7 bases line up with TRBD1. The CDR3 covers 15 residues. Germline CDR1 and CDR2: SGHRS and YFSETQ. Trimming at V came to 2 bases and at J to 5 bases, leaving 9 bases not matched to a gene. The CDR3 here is CASSFWTGTAYGYTF. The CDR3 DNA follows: TGCGCCAGCAGCTTTTGGACAGGAACGGCATATGGCTACACCTTC.

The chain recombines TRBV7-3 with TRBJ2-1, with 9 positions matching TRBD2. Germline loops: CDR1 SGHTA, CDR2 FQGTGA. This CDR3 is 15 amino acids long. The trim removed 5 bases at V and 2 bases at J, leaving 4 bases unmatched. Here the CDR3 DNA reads TGTGCCAGCAGCCATAGCGGGGGCACCTACAATGAGCAGTTCTTC. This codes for CASSHSGGTYNEQFF.

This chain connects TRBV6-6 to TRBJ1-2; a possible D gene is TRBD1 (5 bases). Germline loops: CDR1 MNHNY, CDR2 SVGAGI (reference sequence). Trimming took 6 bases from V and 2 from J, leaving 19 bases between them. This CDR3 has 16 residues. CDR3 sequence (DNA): TGTGCCAGCAGCCGATCGACAGCGCCAATCAACTATGGCTACACCTTC. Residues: CASSRSTAPINYGYTF.

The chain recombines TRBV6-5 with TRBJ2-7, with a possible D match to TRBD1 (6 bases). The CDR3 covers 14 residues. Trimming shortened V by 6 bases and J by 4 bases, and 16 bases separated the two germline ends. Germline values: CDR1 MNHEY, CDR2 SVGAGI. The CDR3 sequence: CASSPDSSGYEQYF. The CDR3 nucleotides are TGTGCCAGCAGCCCGGACAGTTCTGGGTACGAGCAGTACTTC.